These 23 T cell receptor beta chains share one sample of origin, sequenced in a study of T and B cells in COVID-19 patients. TRB was amplified from approximately 250-500 ng of blood genomic DNA. BIOMED2 TRB-A/B primer pools were used in multiplex TRB PCR. In TCRdb, the multiplex PCR reads were re-called with MiXCR into one record per CDR3 protein. The data show several thousand distinct CDR3 sequences, with 31% seen just once and 20% to 25% held by the top ten. The sample taken for sequencing was blood. Receptors originate from a human donor with active COVID-19.

This clonotype counts as medium-sized. The chain employs TRBV6-5 and TRBJ2-3, with TRBD1 identical over 8 bases. This CDR3 is built from 15 residues. Trimming cost V 8 bases and J 4 bases; bases outside gene matches: 11. Looked up from germline, CDR1 is MNHEY and CDR2 is SVGAGI. CDR3 amino acids: CASSLGQGIPDTQYF. The CDR3 region has the DNA TGTGCCAGCTCACTCGGACAGGGTATTCCAGATACGCAGTATTTT.

This clonotype is termed medium-sized. The chain uses TRBV29-1 and TRBJ2-3; D gene uncertain. From germline, CDR1 is SQVTM and CDR2 ANQGSEA. V lost 1 base to trimming and J lost 1 base, with 15 bases between them. This CDR3 is 16 amino acids long. The CDR3 DNA is TGCAGCGTTGAAGGGGTATCACGCGTTGGCACAGATACGCAGTATTTT. This sequence encodes CSVEGVSRVGTDTQYF.

The genes are TRBV7-2 and TRBJ2-2; TRBD2 agrees at 8 bases. The CDR3 length is 16 residues. J was trimmed by 0 bases and V by 6 bases; bases with no gene match: 6. CDR1 SGHTA and CDR2 FQGNSA come from the germline V gene. As DNA, the CDR3 is TGTGCCAGCAGGCCAACTAGCGGCGCGAACACCGGGGAGCTGTTTTTT. This translates into CASRPTSGANTGELFF. Based on the CDR3 plus reference TRBV7-2 and TRBJ2-2, the full variable domain is GAGVSQSPSNKVTEKGKDVELRCDPISGHTALYWYRQSLGQGLEFLIYFQGNSAPDKSGLPSDRFSAERTGGSVSTLTIQRTQQEDSAVYLCASRPTSGANTGELFFGEGSRLTVL.

This clonotype showed up just a few times. V usage is TRBV5-4 and J usage is TRBJ1-1; a possible D gene is TRBD1 (5 bases). Trimming took 0 bases from V and 4 from J, leaving 10 bases between them. CDR1 and CDR2 from the germline V gene are SGHNT and YYREEE (reference sequence). The CDR3 extends over 14 amino acids. As DNA, the CDR3 is TGTGCCAGCAGCTTGGAAGCCCAGGGCACTGAAGCTTTCTTT. Its translation is CASSLEAQGTEAFF.

CDR3 residues: CASSLSWRPFTDTQYF. The CDR3 DNA reads as TGTGCCAGCAGTTTATCATGGCGCCCCTTCACAGATACGCAGTATTTT. This chain joins TRBV12-3 or TRBV12-4 and TRBJ2-3; D unclear. V was cut by 2 bases and J by 2 bases, with 14 bases left in between. The CDR3 covers 16 residues.

J is TRBJ2-1 and V is TRBV5-4; 10 bases match TRBD1. With 2 bases clipped from V and 6 bases from J, the junction kept 11 bases outside the gene matches. The CDR3 is made up of 17 amino acids. Germline CDR1 SGHNT, CDR2 YYREEE (reference sequence). CDR3 DNA sequence: TGTGCCAGCAGCTTTCCTGGGGGGGACAGGGGCGGCAATGAGCAGTTCTTC. Translated: CASSFPGGDRGGNEQFF.

The chain couples TRBV20-1 to TRBJ2-3; TRBD2 might be the D (7 bases). This CDR3 region has 17 residues. Germline CDR1 and CDR2: DFQATT and SNEGSKA (reference sequence). Trimming shortened V by 0 bases and J by 3 bases, and 19 bases separated the two germline ends. The CDR3 reads CSAREWGGDTLTDTQYF. Written as DNA, the CDR3 is TGCAGTGCTAGAGAGTGGGGAGGGGACACCTTAACAGATACGCAGTATTTT.

This chain joins TRBV12-3 or TRBV12-4 and TRBJ1-2; 7 bases are shared with TRBD1. The V segment lost 2 bases and the J segment 7 bases; nucleotides outside the gene matches: 10. CDR3 length: 15 residues. This chain's CDR3 is CASSLSAGGIGGYTF. CDR3 sequence (DNA): TGTGCCAGCAGTTTATCGGCAGGGGGAATAGGTGGCTACACCTTC.

This clonotype was seen a single time. A clone one base away is much larger, so this may be a read error. The V and J genes are TRBV6-5 and TRBJ2-7; D could derive from TRBD1 or TRBD2 (6 bases each). This CDR3 comprises 14 residues. Deletions cut 6 bases from V and 4 bases from J, with 16 bases between. Per germline, CDR1 MNHEY and CDR2 SVGAGI. The CDR3 DNA follows: TGTGCCAGCAGGCCAGGGGACTCCCATTACGAGCAGTACTTC. Its protein is CASRPGDSHYEQYF.

About this clonotype: Its ends do not fully match the called genes, so a read error is possible. The V call is TRBV5-6, the J call TRBJ2-5; possibly TRBD2 for D (5 bases). CDR1 is SGHDT and CDR2 is YYEEEE in the germline V gene. The CDR3 is 16 amino acids. This CDR3 is CASSASLGLAQGTQYF. The CDR3 DNA is TGTGCCAGCAGCGCCTCTCTAGGGCTAGCCCAAGGGACCCAGTACTTC.

This chain links TRBV10-3 with TRBJ1-2, with TRBD1 matching 11 bases. The CDR3 is 14 amino acids. Trimming took 4 bases from V and 8 from J; bases not matched to a gene: 6. Germline V lookup: CDR1 ENHRY, CDR2 SYGVKD. CDR3 protein: CAISALGQGDGYTF. In DNA form, the CDR3 reads TGTGCCATCAGTGCGCTGGGACAGGGGGACGGCTACACCTTC.

This chain links TRBV7-9 with TRBJ1-1; D call uncertain. Germline V lookup: CDR1 SEHNR, CDR2 FQNEAQ (reference sequence). V dropped 4 bases and J dropped 5 bases, with 20 bases sitting between them. The CDR3 extends over 16 amino acids. CDR3: CASSSRIAPFNTEAFF. CDR3 nucleotide sequence: TGTGCCAGCAGCTCACGAATAGCCCCATTTAATACTGAAGCTTTCTTT.

On this clonotype: At one end, the junction sequence differs from germline, possibly due to a read error. The rearrangement links TRBV6-1 to TRBJ1-4, with 9 bases matching TRBD1. The CDR3 is 16 residues long. Germline CDR1 and CDR2: MNHNS and SASEGT. The CDR3 nucleotides are TGTGCCAGCACCTCTAGAGGGACAGGGACTAGTGAAAAACTGTTTTTT. Protein product: CASTSRGTGTSEKLFF.

This CDR3 is CASSTGLVGEQFF. The CDR3 DNA is TGCGCCAGCAGTACTGGACTAGTTGGTGAGCAGTTCTTC. The chain couples TRBV10-1 to TRBJ2-1; the match to TRBD2 covers 7 bases. CDR1 and CDR2 from the germline V gene are WNHNN and SYGVQD (reference sequence). The CDR3 is 13 residues long. J was trimmed by 9 bases and V by 5 bases; bases with no gene match: 7.

A few counts support this clonotype. The rearrangement uses TRBV12-3 or TRBV12-4 and TRBJ2-5, with no clear D. The CDR3 loop spans 14 amino acids. Between the trimmed V and J ends, which lost 3 bases and 3 bases, there was a span of 11 bases. The CDR3 reads CASSFSGLKETQYF. In nucleotides, the CDR3 is TGTGCCAGCAGTTTCTCCGGGCTGAAAGAGACCCAGTACTTC.

The chain couples TRBV7-9 to TRBJ1-2; possibly TRBD1 for D (5 bases). With 1 base removed from V and 3 bases from J, the gap between germline ends came to 9 bases. Germline V gene data show CDR1 as SEHNR and CDR2 as FQNEAQ (reference sequence). This CDR3 comprises 14 residues. The CDR3 loop reads CASSLGQPYYGYTF. The CDR3, as DNA: TGTGCCAGCAGCTTAGGACAGCCGTACTATGGCTACACCTTC.

In its sample, this clonotype is medium-sized (0.01 to 0.1%). The V and J genes are TRBV27 and TRBJ2-2; 11 bases line up with TRBD2. Germline CDR1 MNHEY, CDR2 SMNVEV (reference sequence). V lost 5 bases to trimming and J lost 7 bases; unmatched junction nucleotides: 9. This CDR3 has 16 amino acids. The CDR3 DNA sequence: TGTGCCAGCAGTGGAACTAGCGGGGGAGCTAACGGGGAGCTGTTTTTT. It codes for CASSGTSGGANGELFF.

By share, this clonotype ranks as medium-sized. V gene TRBV6-5 combines with J gene TRBJ1-5; D unresolved. V was shortened by 5 bases and J by 6 bases, with 8 bases between the two germline ends. Germline loops: CDR1 MNHEY, CDR2 SVGAGI. The CDR3 is made up of 12 amino acids. The CDR3 loop reads CASSLRGQPQHF. The CDR3, as DNA: TGTGCCAGCAGTCTAAGAGGTCAGCCCCAGCATTTT.

This clonotype was seen a few times. V gene TRBV6-5 combines with J gene TRBJ2-5; D might be TRBD2 (6 bases). The germline V gene has CDR1 MNHEY and CDR2 SVGAGI. V lost 6 bases and J 0 bases, leaving 14 bases between the germline ends. There are 15 residues in the CDR3. Here the CDR3 DNA reads TGTGCCAGCAGCCGGGAAGGAGGGGACCAAGAGACCCAGTACTTC. Its translation is CASSREGGDQETQYF.

This clonotype is medium-sized (0.01 to 0.1%) within its sample. The chain combines TRBV19 with TRBJ1-2; 8 bases match TRBD1. The V gene end was trimmed by 5 bases and the J gene end by 5 bases; junction bases not matched to a gene: 10. This CDR3 region has 15 residues. Per germline, CDR1 LNHDA and CDR2 SQIVND (reference sequence). The CDR3 region is CASSANTGGAYGYTF. As DNA, the CDR3 is TGTGCCAGTAGTGCTAACACAGGGGGAGCTTATGGCTACACCTTC.

The chain couples TRBV29-1 to TRBJ2-3, with TRBD2 identical over 8 bases. CDR3 length: 15 residues. In germline, CDR1 is SQVTM, CDR2 ANQGSEA. Trimming removed 7 bases from V and 2 bases from J; junction bases left unmatched: 11. The CDR3 sequence is CSGYGDSGITDTQYF. The CDR3 region has the DNA TGCAGCGGTTACGGGGATAGCGGGATCACAGATACGCAGTATTTT.

The V call is TRBV18, the J call TRBJ1-1; D gene ambiguous. Germline CDR1 and CDR2: KGHSH and LQKENI. V was shortened by 6 bases and J by 0 bases, with 8 bases between the two germline ends. The length of the CDR3 is 13 residues. Here the CDR3 reads CASSGEVNTEAFF. The CDR3 bases are TGTGCCAGCTCGGGAGAAGTGAACACTGAAGCTTTCTTT. Supplemented by reference TRBV18 and TRBJ1-1, the full variable domain reads NAGVMQNPRHLVRRRGQEARLRCSPMKGHSHVYWYRQLPEEGLKFMVYLQKENIIDESGMPKERFSAEFPKEGPSILRIQQVVRGDSAAYFCASSGEVNTEAFFGQGTRLTVV.

This clonotype is labeled medium-sized (0.01 to 0.1%). The V gene is TRBV27, the J gene TRBJ2-3; no clear D. The V end was cut by 0 bases, the J end by 2 bases, with 9 bases between. There are 15 residues in the CDR3. From germline, CDR1 is MNHEY and CDR2 SMNVEV (reference sequence). CDR3 in DNA: TGTGCCAGCAGTTTATCGTCCCCCCCCACAGATACGCAGTATTTT. Translating gives CASSLSSPPTDTQYF.